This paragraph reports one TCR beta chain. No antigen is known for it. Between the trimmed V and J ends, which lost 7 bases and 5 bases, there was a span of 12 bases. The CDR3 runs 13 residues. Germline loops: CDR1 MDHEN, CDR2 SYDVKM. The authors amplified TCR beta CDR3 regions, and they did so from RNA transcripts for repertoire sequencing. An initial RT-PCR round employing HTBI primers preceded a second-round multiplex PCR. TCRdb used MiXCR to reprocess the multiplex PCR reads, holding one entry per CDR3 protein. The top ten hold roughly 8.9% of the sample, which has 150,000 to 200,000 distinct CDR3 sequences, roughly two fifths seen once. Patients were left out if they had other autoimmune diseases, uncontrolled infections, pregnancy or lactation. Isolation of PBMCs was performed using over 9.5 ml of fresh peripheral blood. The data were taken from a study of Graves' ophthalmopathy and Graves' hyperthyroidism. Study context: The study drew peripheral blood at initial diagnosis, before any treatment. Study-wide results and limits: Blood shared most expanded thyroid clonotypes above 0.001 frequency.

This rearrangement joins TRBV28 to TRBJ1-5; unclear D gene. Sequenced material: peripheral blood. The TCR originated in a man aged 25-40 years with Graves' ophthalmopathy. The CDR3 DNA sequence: TGTGCCAGCATTGAGGGTTCCCATCAGCCCCAGCATTTT. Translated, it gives CASIEGSHQPQHF.